This TCR beta chain was captured in a study of T cell repertoires in cytomegalovirus infection. Study-level background: The public TCR beta signatures pointed to both CMV infection and matching HLA type.

Notes on this clonotype: What it binds is not known.

Trimming stripped 5 bases from V and 5 bases from J, with 9 bases between. CDR3 length: 13 residues. In germline, CDR1 is MNHEY, CDR2 SMNVEV (reference sequence). Overall study findings and caveats: Based on cumulative public TCR beta family frequency, carriers of CMV plus the relevant HLA were identified.

Using its own MiXCR run on the reads, TCRdb lists one record per CDR3 protein. The sample records roughly 860,000 distinct CDR3 sequences, 30% to 35% being singletons. The TCR comes from a human donor in good health (CMV status not recorded). Some clones in this sample may be carry-over from other donors' samples. The rearrangement uses TRBV27 and TRBJ2-2; a weak D match, TRBD1 (6 bases). Sequencing was performed on cultured CD8+ T cells from PBMCs, taken from culture after CMV antigen stimulation. Written as DNA, the CDR3 is TGTGCCAGCAGTACAGGGCATACCGGGGAGCTGTTTTTT. Residues: CASSTGHTGELFF.